The 21 T cell receptor beta chains presented below share a single source sample, sequenced in a study of T cell responses to AZD1222 COVID-19 vaccine. Assay used: immunoSEQ multiplex PCR; TCRdb lists only in-frame clones, some missing. Counted here are 130,000 to 150,000 clones, approximately 94% occurring once; the ten biggest clones make up approximately 2%. The sequencing here drew on peripheral blood, taken on day 0 of AZD1222 vaccination. The receptors come from an adult in good health.

The genes are TRBV5-3 and TRBJ2-3; no definite D call. TRBV5-3 is labeled an ORF, and its function is uncertain. There are 11 residues in the CDR3. V gave up 0 bases and J gave up 6 bases, with 2 bases separating them. The CDR3 protein is CARSLADTQYF. In nucleotides, the CDR3 is TGTGCCAGAAGCTTGGCGGATACGCAGTATTTT.

Notes on this clone: Other DNA variants within this sample encode the same CDR3. V usage is TRBV5-1 and J usage is TRBJ1-1; D gene uncertain. Germline CDR1 and CDR2: SGHRS and YFSETQ. This CDR3 has 15 residues. Trimming pared 1 base from V and 1 base from J, leaving 11 bases between. CDR3 coding DNA: TGCGCCAGCAGCTTGACGGGTTCACCGAACACTGAAGCTTTCTTT. It yields the protein CASSLTGSPNTEAFF.

The rearrangement joins TRBV4-1 to TRBJ2-2; possibly TRBD1 for D (6 bases). The ends were cut back, 10 bases at V and 4 bases at J, with 19 bases in the middle. Germline loops: CDR1 MGHRA, CDR2 YSYEKL. The CDR3 consists of 15 residues. In DNA form, the CDR3 reads TGCGCCACCAGAGACCGCGACAGGCCCACCGGGGAGCTGTTTTTT. This gives the protein CATRDRDRPTGELFF.

J is TRBJ2-1 and V is TRBV4-1, with 13 bases identical to TRBD2. There are 16 residues in the CDR3. V trimming: 4 bases; J trimming: 8 bases; junction bases outside the gene matches: 8. Germline V gives CDR1 MGHRA, CDR2 YSYEKL. The CDR3 reads CASSLSGTSGEDEQFF. As DNA, the CDR3 is TGCGCCAGCAGCCTTTCCGGGACTAGCGGGGAGGATGAGCAGTTCTTC.

The rearrangement uses TRBV9 and TRBJ2-7; 9 bases fit TRBD1. Germline loops: CDR1 SGDLS, CDR2 YYNGEE. The CDR3 loop spans 14 amino acids. V was pared by 3 bases and J by 5 bases, with 6 bases of the junction left unmatched. In DNA, the CDR3 is TGTGCCAGCAGCGAGGGGGGACAGGGAAACGAGCAGTACTTC. Its translation is CASSEGGQGNEQYF.

V gene TRBV18 combines with J gene TRBJ1-2; D ambiguous. The CDR3 contains 13 residues. Trimming cost V 5 bases and J 0 bases, with 7 bases left between them. The germline CDR1 and CDR2 sequences are KGHSH and LQKENI. CDR3 sequence: CASSTGPNYGYTF. The CDR3 coding sequence is TGTGCCAGCTCAACTGGGCCTAACTATGGCTACACCTTC. Supplemented by reference TRBV18 and TRBJ1-2, the full variable domain reads NAGVMQNPRHLVRRRGQEARLRCSPMKGHSHVYWYRQLPEEGLKFMVYLQKENIIDESGMPKERFSAEFPKEGPSILRIQQVVRGDSAAYFCASSTGPNYGYTFGSGTRLTVV.

V is TRBV14 and J is TRBJ2-1, with D maybe TRBD2 (5 bases). Germline-derived CDR1 and CDR2 are SGHDN and FVKESK. Trimming shortened V by 3 bases and J by 0 bases, and 12 bases separated the two germline ends. This CDR3 has 16 amino acids. CDR3 sequence reads: CASSQLWGASYNEQFF. The DNA for the CDR3 is TGTGCCAGCAGCCAGCTGTGGGGAGCCTCCTACAATGAGCAGTTCTTC.

The V and J genes are TRBV18 and TRBJ1-2, with 7 nucleotides matching TRBD1. This CDR3 is built from 19 residues. Germline assignment: CDR1 KGHSH and CDR2 LQKENI. With 2 bases clipped from V and 0 bases from J, the junction kept 15 bases outside the gene matches. The CDR3 spells CASSPWRIRTGRTNYGYTF. CDR3 DNA: TGTGCCAGCTCACCATGGCGTATTAGGACAGGACGTACTAACTATGGCTACACCTTC.

The chain couples TRBV7-6 to TRBJ1-1; 11 bases line up with TRBD1. The CDR3 is 19 residues long. Per germline, CDR1 SGHVS and CDR2 FNYEAQ. Losses at the gene ends were 2 bases for V and 4 bases for J; bases not matched to a gene: 15. The DNA of the CDR3 is TGTGCCAGCAGCTTAAACCCTTTGGACAGGGGGCTTGAAAGCACTGAAGCTTTCTTT. Translating it yields CASSLNPLDRGLESTEAFF.

The gene calls are TRBV6-5 and TRBJ1-2; 7 nucleotides align to TRBD1. CDR1 is MNHEY, CDR2 SVGAGI, per germline. After removal of 6 bases from V and 2 bases from J, the junction contained 9 bases not matched to a gene. The CDR3 runs to 15 residues. The CDR3 here is CASRQTGLENYGYTF. CDR3 DNA: TGTGCCAGCAGGCAGACAGGGCTCGAGAACTATGGCTACACCTTC.

The chain is built from TRBV5-3 and TRBJ1-2; no reliable D call. TRBV5-3 is labeled an ORF, and its function is uncertain. The CDR3 runs 19 residues. The V end lost 4 bases, the J end lost 3 bases, and 28 bases lay between the germline ends. DNA for the CDR3: TGTGCCAGAAGCCCCCACAGAGGGCCCTACGGCCTACCTCACTATGGCTACACCTTC. Amino acids: CARSPHRGPYGLPHYGYTF.

This clone appeared once. The chain uses TRBV2 and TRBJ2-3, with D tentatively TRBD1 or TRBD2 (6 bases each). Germline V gene data show CDR1 as SNHLY and CDR2 as FYNNEI. Trimming took off 6 bases at V and 5 bases at J, with 12 bases between the two ends. The CDR3 totals 13 residues. CDR3 loop: CASSKQGLDTQYF. The CDR3 region has the DNA TGTGCCAGCAGCAAACAGGGACTAGATACGCAGTATTTT.

The V call is TRBV11-2, the J call TRBJ1-2; maybe TRBD1 (6 bases). Trimming left V 5 bases short and J 4 bases short, with 17 bases between. The germline CDR1 and CDR2 sequences are SGHAT and FQNNGV. The CDR3 has 15 amino acids. The CDR3 DNA follows: TGTGCCAGCAGCCCAACTGCTACAGGGCTCTATGGCTACACCTTC. Its protein product is CASSPTATGLYGYTF. The full variable domain, rest sourced from reference TRBV11-2 and TRBJ1-2, is EAGVAQSPRYKIIEKRQSVAFWCNPISGHATLYWYQQILGQGPKLLIQFQNNGVVDDSQLPKDRFSAERLKGVDSTLKIQPAKLEDSAVYLCASSPTATGLYGYTFGSGTRLTVV.

The rearrangement uses TRBV5-1 and TRBJ1-3, with 9 bases that match TRBD1. The CDR3 consists of 15 residues. Germline V gives CDR1 SGHRS, CDR2 YFSETQ. V shed 4 bases, J shed 3 bases, and the junction held 5 bases outside the gene matches. For the CDR3, the DNA is TGCGCCAGCAGCACAGGGGGCGCGGGTGGAAACACCATATATTTT. Translation: CASSTGGAGGNTIYF.

The chain carries TRBV18 and TRBJ2-1; 7 positions agree with TRBD2. V was clipped by 3 bases and J by 5 bases; unmatched bases: 7. CDR3 length: 15 amino acids. Germline V gene data show CDR1 as KGHSH and CDR2 as LQKENI. This CDR3 reads CASSPLAGVHNEQFF. CDR3 sequence (DNA): TGTGCCAGCTCACCGCTGGCGGGGGTGCACAATGAGCAGTTCTTC.

The chain recombines TRBV5-1 with TRBJ2-3; 7 bases are a match to TRBD2. CDR1 is SGHRS and CDR2 is YFSETQ in the germline V gene. The V and J ends lost 0 bases and 2 bases, in that order; junction bases with no gene match: 6. The CDR3 runs to 16 residues. CDR3 coding DNA: TGCGCCAGCAGCTTGGCTGGGGGAGGGTACACAGATACGCAGTATTTT. It is translated as CASSLAGGGYTDTQYF.

The chain joins TRBV19 to TRBJ2-1; D remains ambiguous. The ends were cut back, 1 base at V and 6 bases at J, with 7 bases in the middle. The CDR3 has 13 amino acids. Per the germline V gene, CDR1 is LNHDA and CDR2 is SQIVND (reference sequence). This chain's CDR3 is CASSIGAVNEQFF. For the CDR3, the DNA is TGTGCCAGTAGTATAGGTGCGGTCAATGAGCAGTTCTTC.

This chain joins TRBV28 and TRBJ1-2; maybe TRBD1 (5 bases). The CDR3 is 12 amino acids. The V end lost 3 bases, the J end lost 10 bases, and 12 bases lay between the germline ends. Germline CDR1 and CDR2: MDHEN and SYDVKM. Written as DNA, the CDR3 is TGTGCCAGCAGTTTTACAGGCCCTATCTACACCTTC. Translated: CASSFTGPIYTF.

This chain joins TRBV7-9 and TRBJ2-1; the match to TRBD2 covers 9 bases. The length of the CDR3 is 16 residues. Unmatched junction bases numbered 12, after V lost 4 bases and J lost 8 bases. Germline loops: CDR1 SEHNR, CDR2 FQNEAQ (reference sequence). DNA for the CDR3: TGTGCCAGCAGCTCCTTAGCGGGGGTCACGACAGATGAGCAGTTCTTC. Translating gives CASSSLAGVTTDEQFF.

CDR3 sequence: CASSEGDRGEFETQYF. The CDR3 DNA reads as TGCGCCAGCAGTGAGGGGGACAGGGGAGAATTTGAGACCCAGTACTTC. V gene TRBV5-1 combines with J gene TRBJ2-5; 10 bases map to TRBD1. This CDR3 contains 16 residues. V lost 5 bases and J lost 5; bases outside the gene matches: 12. Germline V CDR1 and CDR2: SGHRS, YFSETQ.

This rearrangement joins TRBV7-8 to TRBJ1-3; TRBD1 agrees at 12 bases. There are 19 residues in the CDR3. V gave up 4 bases and J gave up 3 bases; unmatched junction bases: 13. Germline V gene data show CDR1 as SGHVS and CDR2 as FQNEAQ. CDR3 DNA sequence: TGTGCCAGCAGCTCGGGGACAGGGGGCGAGTCGGTATATGGAAACACCATATATTTT. Its protein product is CASSSGTGGESVYGNTIYF.